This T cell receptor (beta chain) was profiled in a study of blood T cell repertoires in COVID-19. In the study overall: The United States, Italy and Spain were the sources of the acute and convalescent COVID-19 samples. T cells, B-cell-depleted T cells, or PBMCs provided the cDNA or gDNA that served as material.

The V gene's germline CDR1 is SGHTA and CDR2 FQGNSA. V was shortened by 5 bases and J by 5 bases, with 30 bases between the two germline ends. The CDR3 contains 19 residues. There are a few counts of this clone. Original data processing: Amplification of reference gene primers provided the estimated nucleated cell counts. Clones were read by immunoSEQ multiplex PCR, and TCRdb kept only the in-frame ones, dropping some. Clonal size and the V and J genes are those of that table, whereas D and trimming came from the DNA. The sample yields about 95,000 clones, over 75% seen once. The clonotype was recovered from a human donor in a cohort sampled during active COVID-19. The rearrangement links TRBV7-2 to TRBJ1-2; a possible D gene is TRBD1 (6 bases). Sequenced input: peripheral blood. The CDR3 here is CASSPLAYADRTAPYGYTF. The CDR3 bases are TGTGCCAGCAGCCCATTGGCTTATGCTGACCGGACAGCCCCGTATGGCTACACCTTC. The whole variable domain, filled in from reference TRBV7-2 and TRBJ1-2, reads GAGVSQSPSNKVTEKGKDVELRCDPISGHTALYWYRQSLGQGLEFLIYFQGNSAPDKSGLPSDRFSAERTGGSVSTLTIQRTQQEDSAVYLCASSPLAYADRTAPYGYTFGSGTRLTVV.